The 25 T cell receptor beta chains presented below share a single source sample, sequenced in a study of response to subunit inactivated influenza vaccine. TCRdb reanalysed the RT-PCR reads using MiXCR and keeps one entry per CDR3 protein. The sample has hundreds of thousands of distinct CDR3 sequences, around 13% seen once. The sample consisted of PBMCs from blood, taken less than 15 days before vaccination. The receptors here all came from a man in his forties or fifties who received an inactivated influenza vaccine.

This clonotype appeared a few times. The V call is TRBV5-1, the J call TRBJ1-1, with D possibly being TRBD1 (6 bases). V gave up 4 bases and J gave up 0 bases, with 13 bases separating them. CDR1 and CDR2 from the germline V gene are SGHRS and YFSETQ. The CDR3 runs to 15 residues. The DNA for the CDR3 is TGCGCCAGCAGCCGGGGGGACAATTTGAACACTGAAGCTTTCTTT. This codes for CASSRGDNLNTEAFF.

The chain couples TRBV6-5 to TRBJ2-2, with D tentatively TRBD2 (6 bases). Germline V gives CDR1 MNHEY, CDR2 SVGAGI. The CDR3 spans 14 residues. Trimming took 4 bases from V and 6 from J, leaving 12 bases between them. CDR3 nucleotide sequence: TGTGCCAGCAGTTCGGGAGTTGGGGCCGGGGAGCTGTTTTTT. Amino acids: CASSSGVGAGELFF.

This clonotype was seen only a few times. The chain uses TRBV9 and TRBJ2-2, with TRBD2 identical over 7 bases. V lost 0 bases and J lost 7; bases outside the gene matches: 12. Looked up from germline, CDR1 is SGDLS and CDR2 is YYNGEE. The CDR3 is 17 amino acids. Here the CDR3 reads CASSVVGRLAEGGELFF. Written as DNA, the CDR3 is TGTGCCAGCAGCGTAGTGGGAAGGCTAGCGGAGGGCGGGGAGCTGTTTTTT.

This sequence joins TRBV20-1 and TRBJ2-3; TRBD2 matches 10 bases. This CDR3 has 16 residues. CDR1 and CDR2 (germline): DFQATT, SNEGSKA (reference sequence). Trimming at V came to 2 bases and at J to 2 bases, leaving 7 bases not matched to a gene. This CDR3 reads CSARLGLAALTDTQYF. The CDR3 DNA follows: TGCAGTGCTAGATTAGGACTAGCGGCCCTCACAGATACGCAGTATTTT.

This clonotype was counted ten times or more. The V and J genes are TRBV5-1 and TRBJ1-5; no definite D call. The V gene lost 0 bases and the J gene lost 5 bases, with 6 bases spanning the gap. This CDR3 is built from 13 residues. Germline V CDR1 and CDR2: SGHRS, YFSETQ. This CDR3 is CASSLDNDQPQHF. CDR3 coding DNA: TGCGCCAGCAGCTTGGACAACGATCAGCCCCAGCATTTT.

The CDR3 sequence is CASSPGTRGEQYF. For the CDR3, the DNA is TGTGCCAGCAGTCCCGGGACGCGGGGCGAGCAGTACTTC. The genes are TRBV2 and TRBJ2-7; D may be TRBD2 (6 bases). The CDR3 extends over 13 amino acids. Germline V gene lookup returns CDR1 SNHLY and CDR2 FYNNEI. Trimming removed 5 bases at V and 6 bases at J, with 14 bases between. The full variable domain, rest sourced from reference TRBV2 and TRBJ2-7, is EPEVTQTPSHQVTQMGQEVILRCVPISNHLYFYWYRQILGQKVEFLVSFYNNEISEKSEIFDDQFSVERPDGSNFTLKIRSTKLEDSAMYFCASSPGTRGEQYFGPGTRLTVT.

V and J are TRBV3-1 and TRBJ2-7, with TRBD2 identical over 8 bases. Germline values: CDR1 LGHDT, CDR2 YNNKEL (reference sequence). V trimming: 3 bases; J trimming: 5 bases; junction bases outside the gene matches: 9. The CDR3 loop spans 15 amino acids. DNA for the CDR3: TGTGCCAGCAGCCAGAGTTTTAGCGGGATCCACGAGCAGTACTTC. Its protein is CASSQSFSGIHEQYF.

This clonotype was detected ten times or more. The chain is built from TRBV12-3 or TRBV12-4 and TRBJ2-7; a weak D match, TRBD2 (5 bases). The CDR3 length is 13 residues. The V end was cut by 7 bases, the J end by 4 bases, with 14 bases between. The CDR3 DNA is TGTGCCAGCAAGGCTCACGGGGATTACGAGCAGTACTTC. Amino acids: CASKAHGDYEQYF.

This clonotype came up a few times. V usage is TRBV20-1 and J usage is TRBJ1-3, with D possibly being TRBD1 (6 bases). From germline, CDR1 is DFQATT and CDR2 SNEGSKA (reference sequence). V lost 1 base and J lost 2, with 9 bases in between. This CDR3 is 14 amino acids long. CDR3 nucleotides: TGCAGTGCTAGAGTTGCAGGGGCTGGAAACACCATATATTTT. Protein product: CSARVAGAGNTIYF.

The V and J genes are TRBV7-2 and TRBJ2-3; 10 bases map to TRBD1. Germline-derived CDR1 and CDR2 are SGHTA and FQGNSA. There are 17 residues in the CDR3. V gave up 1 base and J gave up 1 base; unmatched junction bases: 5. In DNA form, the CDR3 reads TGTGCCAGCAGCTTAGTTTGGGACAGGGGAGGCACAGATACGCAGTATTTT. It translates to CASSLVWDRGGTDTQYF.

This clonotype has ten or more counts. V and J are TRBV5-5 and TRBJ1-6; TRBD1 is a possible D gene (6 bases). Between the trimmed V and J ends, which lost 2 bases and 10 bases, there was a span of 22 bases. This CDR3 spans 17 amino acids. In germline, CDR1 is SGHKS, CDR2 YYEKEE (reference sequence). CDR3 sequence (DNA): TGTGCCAGCAGCTTAAAGATTGGGGGGGCTACTTCGTCACCCCTCCACTTT. Its protein is CASSLKIGGATSSPLHF.

This rearrangement joins TRBV20-1 to TRBJ2-2; TRBD1 matches 10 bases. This CDR3 is built from 15 residues. In germline, CDR1 is DFQATT, CDR2 SNEGSKA (reference sequence). The trim removed 6 bases at V and 5 bases at J, leaving 9 bases unmatched. CDR3 nucleotides: TGCAGTGCCAGACAGGGGGCAATTAGGACCGGGGAGCTGTTTTTT. This codes for CSARQGAIRTGELFF.

This clonotype was seen only a few times. The chain has TRBV6-2 or TRBV6-3 and TRBJ2-5, with 9 bases fitting TRBD2. The CDR3 contains 17 residues. Trimming at V came to 6 bases and at J to 0 bases, leaving 11 bases not matched to a gene. CDR1 and CDR2 (germline): MNHEY, SVGEGT. CDR3 bases: TGTGCCAGCAGACAACAGCGGGAGGTTCAGTACCAAGAGACCCAGTACTTC. It translates to CASRQQREVQYQETQYF.

This chain uses TRBV21-1 with TRBJ1-5; the table's D call TRBD1 went unverified against the DNA. TRBV21-1 is a documented pseudogene. The CDR3 length is 14 residues. Here the CDR3 reads CAISGVNSNQPQHF. Written as DNA, the CDR3 is TGTGCCATCTCGGGGGTTAATAGCAATCAGCCCCAGCATTTT.

J is TRBJ2-7 and V is TRBV3-1; D gene uncertain. Trimming shortened V by 3 bases and J by 3 bases, and 9 bases separated the two germline ends. Germline-derived CDR1 and CDR2 are LGHDT and YNNKEL (reference sequence). The CDR3 is 13 amino acids. The CDR3 here is CASSHAGNYEQYF. CDR3 nucleotide sequence: TGTGCCAGCAGCCATGCAGGTAACTACGAGCAGTACTTC.

The chain joins TRBV21-1 to TRBJ2-1; TRBD1, the D gene given by the table, was not confirmed from the DNA. TRBV21-1 is shown as a pseudogene. CDR3 length equals 14 residues. Here the CDR3 reads CASSNRRGGDEQFF. CDR3 bases: TGTGCCAGCAGCAATCGGAGGGGGGGAGATGAGCAGTTCTTC.

This chain links TRBV5-1 with TRBJ2-3; 9 bases fit TRBD2. The CDR3 totals 18 residues. V lost 4 bases and J lost 2; bases outside the gene matches: 14. Germline V CDR1 and CDR2: SGHRS, YFSETQ. CDR3 amino acids: CASSLGALAGSFTDTQYF. CDR3 sequence (DNA): TGCGCCAGCAGCCTTGGGGCCCTAGCGGGATCCTTCACAGATACGCAGTATTTT.

The rearrangement uses TRBV20-1 and TRBJ1-1; D call uncertain. Germline CDR1 is DFQATT and CDR2 is SNEGSKA (reference sequence). V lost 0 bases, J lost 3 bases, and 29 bases lay in between. The CDR3 totals 20 residues. The DNA of the CDR3 is TGCAGTGCTAGAGAAGGTTCGGGTCCCGGTATCGCTTTTAGGGACACTGAAGCTTTCTTT. Translating gives CSAREGSGPGIAFRDTEAFF.

The genes are TRBV5-1 and TRBJ1-2; 8 positions match TRBD1. CDR3 length: 14 residues. Looked up from germline, CDR1 is SGHRS and CDR2 is YFSETQ. V lost 4 bases, J lost 4 bases, and 6 bases stayed unmatched. CDR3 sequence (DNA): TGCGCCAGCAGCCCCCGGACAGGGAGCTATGGCTACACCTTC. Protein product: CASSPRTGSYGYTF.

This clonotype was observed a handful of times. V gene TRBV7-2 combines with J gene TRBJ2-1; D may be TRBD1 (5 bases). The CDR3 length is 13 residues. V lost 10 bases, J lost 2 bases, and 12 bases lay in between. CDR1 and CDR2 from the germline V gene are SGHTA and FQGNSA. As DNA, the CDR3 is TGTGCCACAGCGCAGGGCCCCTACAATGAGCAGTTCTTC. Translation gives CATAQGPYNEQFF.

This clonotype was observed a few times. This chain links TRBV7-9 with TRBJ1-1; a weak D match, TRBD1 (6 bases). The CDR3 spans 15 residues. Trimming took 4 bases from V and 0 from J, leaving 12 bases between them. CDR1 and CDR2 (germline): SEHNR, FQNEAQ (reference sequence). CDR3 bases: TGTGCCAGCAGCTCCAGGACAGAGGTGAACACTGAAGCTTTCTTT. Translation gives CASSSRTEVNTEAFF.

This clonotype was detected a few times. This sequence joins TRBV20-1 and TRBJ2-1; 9 positions agree with TRBD1. CDR1 is DFQATT and CDR2 is SNEGSKA in the germline V gene (reference sequence). This CDR3 spans 13 amino acids. The junction had 5 bases not matched to a gene; V was cut back by 3 bases and J by 8 bases. This chain's CDR3 is CSASPGTGYEQFF. Written as DNA, the CDR3 is TGCAGTGCTAGTCCCGGGACAGGGTATGAGCAGTTCTTC.

This chain uses TRBV6-5 with TRBJ2-1; 12 bases agree with TRBD2. Germline loops: CDR1 MNHEY, CDR2 SVGAGI. The CDR3 is made up of 18 amino acids. Trimming removed 0 bases from V and 2 bases from J; junction bases left unmatched: 5. This CDR3 is CASSYSRTSGITYNEQFF. The CDR3 DNA reads TGTGCCAGCAGTTACTCCAGGACTAGCGGGATAACCTACAATGAGCAGTTCTTC.

The CDR3 protein is CASSYAPPGGSYNEQFF. The DNA of the CDR3 is TGTGCCAGCAGTTACGCCCCTCCAGGGGGCTCCTACAATGAGCAGTTCTTC. The J gene is TRBJ2-1, the V gene TRBV6-5, with 7 bases fitting TRBD1. The CDR3 has 17 amino acids. The germline CDR1 and CDR2 sequences are MNHEY and SVGAGI. V lost 2 bases, J lost 0 bases, and 7 bases stayed unmatched.

This clonotype was seen only a few times. The chain has TRBV9 and TRBJ1-4; TRBD1 matches 9 bases. Unmatched junction bases numbered 12, after V lost 5 bases and J lost 1 base. Germline lookup yields CDR1 SGDLS and CDR2 YYNGEE. There are 18 residues in the CDR3. The DNA of the CDR3 is TGTGCCAGCAGTTGGGGACAGGGTGGAGGCGGAACTAATGAAAAACTGTTTTTT. Protein: CASSWGQGGGGTNEKLFF.